This T cell receptor beta chain is from a study of shared clonotypes between healthy human individuals. Study results and limitations: Lower generation probabilities were found for non-shared clonotypes than for those shared by all four donors.

To note about this clone: As yet, its antigen is unknown.

This CDR3 is 14 amino acids long. Germline CDR1 is SGDLS and CDR2 is YYNGEE. Trimming took off 0 bases at V and 1 base at J, with 6 bases between the two ends. Clones were sequenced by immunoSEQ multiplex PCR, and TCRdb holds only the in-frame ones, with some missing. The sample includes 2 million to 2.5 million clones, 90% to 97% of them seen just once. Sample: naive CD4+ T cells sorted from blood. Indicated subset: CD45RA+ positively selected. The rearrangement links TRBV9 to TRBJ2-3; D is unresolved. The TCR originated in a man between 18 and 29 years old in good health. CDR3 sequence: CASSVDAGTDTQYF. As DNA, the CDR3 is TGTGCCAGCAGCGTAGATGCAGGCACAGATACGCAGTATTTT.